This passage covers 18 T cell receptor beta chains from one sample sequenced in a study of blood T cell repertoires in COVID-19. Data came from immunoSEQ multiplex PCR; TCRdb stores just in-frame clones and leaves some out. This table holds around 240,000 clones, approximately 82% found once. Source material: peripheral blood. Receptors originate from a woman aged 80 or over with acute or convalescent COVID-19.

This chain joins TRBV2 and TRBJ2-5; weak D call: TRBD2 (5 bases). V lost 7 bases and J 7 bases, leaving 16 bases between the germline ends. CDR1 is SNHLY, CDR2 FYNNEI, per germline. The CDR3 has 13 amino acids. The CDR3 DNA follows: TGTGCCAGCAATCTTGCGGAAAGCGGGACCCAGTACTTC. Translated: CASNLAESGTQYF.

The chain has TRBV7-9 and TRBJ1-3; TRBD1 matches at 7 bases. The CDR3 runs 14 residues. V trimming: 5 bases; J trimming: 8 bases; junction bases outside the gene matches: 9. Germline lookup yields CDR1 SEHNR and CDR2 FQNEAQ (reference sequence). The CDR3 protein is CASSAPTGIDTIYF. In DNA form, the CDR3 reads TGTGCCAGCAGCGCACCGACAGGGATTGACACCATATATTTT.

CDR3 residues: CASSRTGITDTQYF. The DNA of the CDR3 is TGTGCCAGCAGCCGGACAGGGATCACAGATACGCAGTATTTT. The gene calls are TRBV5-6 and TRBJ2-3, with TRBD1 matching 8 bases. This CDR3 has 14 amino acids. Germline V gives CDR1 SGHDT, CDR2 YYEEEE. V lost 4 bases to trimming and J lost 2 bases; unmatched junction nucleotides: 3.

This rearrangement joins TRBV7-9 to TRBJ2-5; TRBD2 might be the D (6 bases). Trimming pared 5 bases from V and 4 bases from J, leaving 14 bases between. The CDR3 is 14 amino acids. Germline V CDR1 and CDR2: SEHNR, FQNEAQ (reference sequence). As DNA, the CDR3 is TGTGCCAGCAGCATTGCTAGGGGAGGAGAGACCCAGTACTTC. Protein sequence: CASSIARGGETQYF.

CDR3 protein: CASSSGRSYGYTF. DNA for the CDR3: TGTGCCAGTTCTTCCGGGAGATCCTATGGCTACACCTTC. The rearrangement uses TRBV19 and TRBJ1-2, with D uncertain. V lost 8 bases, J lost 4 bases, and 14 bases lay in between. Germline loops: CDR1 LNHDA, CDR2 SQIVND (reference sequence). The CDR3 runs 13 residues.

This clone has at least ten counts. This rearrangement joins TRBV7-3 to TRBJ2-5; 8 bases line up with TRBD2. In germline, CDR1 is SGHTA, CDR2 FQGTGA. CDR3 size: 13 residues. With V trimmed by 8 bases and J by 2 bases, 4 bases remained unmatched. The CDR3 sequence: CASAGLAQETQYF. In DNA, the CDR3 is TGTGCCAGCGCCGGACTAGCACAAGAGACCCAGTACTTC.

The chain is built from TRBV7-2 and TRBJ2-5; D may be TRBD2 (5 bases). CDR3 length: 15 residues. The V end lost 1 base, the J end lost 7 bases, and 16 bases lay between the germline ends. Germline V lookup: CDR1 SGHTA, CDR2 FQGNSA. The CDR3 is CASSLGPGSGGTQYF. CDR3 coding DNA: TGTGCCAGCAGCTTAGGGCCGGGGAGTGGAGGGACCCAGTACTTC.

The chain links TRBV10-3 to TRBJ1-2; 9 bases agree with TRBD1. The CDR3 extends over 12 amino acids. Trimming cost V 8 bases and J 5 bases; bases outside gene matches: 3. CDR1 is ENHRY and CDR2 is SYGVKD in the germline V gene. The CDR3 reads CAIRTGEYGYTF. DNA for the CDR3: TGTGCCATCCGGACAGGGGAATATGGCTACACCTTC.

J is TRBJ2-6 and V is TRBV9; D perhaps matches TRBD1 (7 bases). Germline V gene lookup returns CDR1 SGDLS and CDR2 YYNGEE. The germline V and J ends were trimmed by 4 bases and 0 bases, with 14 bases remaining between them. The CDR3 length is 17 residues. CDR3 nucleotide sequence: TGTGCCAGCAGCCCCCAGGGGGGTGTCTCTGGGGCCAACGTCCTGACTTTC. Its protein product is CASSPQGGVSGANVLTF.

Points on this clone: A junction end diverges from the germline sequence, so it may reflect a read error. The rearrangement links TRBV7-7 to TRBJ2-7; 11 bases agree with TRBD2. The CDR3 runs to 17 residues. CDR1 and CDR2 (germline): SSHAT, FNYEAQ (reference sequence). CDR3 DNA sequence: TGTGCTAGCAGCTTAGCACCCGCGACTAGCGGGAACTACGAGCAGTACTTC. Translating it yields CASSLAPATSGNYEQYF. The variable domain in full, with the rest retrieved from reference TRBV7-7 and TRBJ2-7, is GAGVSQSPRYKVTKRGQDVTLRCDPISSHATLYWYQQALGQGPEFLTYFNYEAQPDKSGLPSDRFSAERPEGSISTLTIQRTEQRDSAMYRCASSLAPATSGNYEQYFGPGTRLTVT.

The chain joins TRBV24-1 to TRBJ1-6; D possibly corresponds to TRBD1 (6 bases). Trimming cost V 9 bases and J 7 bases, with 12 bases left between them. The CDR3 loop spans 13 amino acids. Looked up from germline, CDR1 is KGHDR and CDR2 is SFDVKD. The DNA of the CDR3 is TGTGCCACCCGGGGTACAGGGAATTCACCCCTCCACTTT. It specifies CATRGTGNSPLHF.

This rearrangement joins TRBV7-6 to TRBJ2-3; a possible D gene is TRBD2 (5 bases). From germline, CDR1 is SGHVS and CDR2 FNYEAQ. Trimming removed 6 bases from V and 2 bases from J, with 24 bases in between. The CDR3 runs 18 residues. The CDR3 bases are TGTGCCAGCAGTTTTAGTTGGACTTCCTCCTTTCTCACAGATACGCAGTATTTT. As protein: CASSFSWTSSFLTDTQYF.

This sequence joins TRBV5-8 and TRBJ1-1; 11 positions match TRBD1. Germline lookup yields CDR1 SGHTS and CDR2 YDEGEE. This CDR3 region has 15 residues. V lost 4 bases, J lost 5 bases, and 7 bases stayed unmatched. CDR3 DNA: TGTGCCAGCAGCCCCTCCGGGACAGGGGGGACTGAAGCTTTCTTT. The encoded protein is CASSPSGTGGTEAFF. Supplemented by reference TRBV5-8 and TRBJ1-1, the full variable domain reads EAGVTQSPTHLIKTRGQQATLRCSPISGHTSVYWYQQALGLGLQFLLWYDEGEERNRGNFPPRFSGRQFPNYSSELNVNALELEDSALYLCASSPSGTGGTEAFFGQGTRLTVV.

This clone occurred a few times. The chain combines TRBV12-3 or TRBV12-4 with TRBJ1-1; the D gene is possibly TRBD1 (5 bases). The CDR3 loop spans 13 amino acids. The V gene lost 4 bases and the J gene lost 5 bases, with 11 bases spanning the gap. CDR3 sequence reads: CASSYGGGTEAFF. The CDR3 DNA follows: TGTGCCAGCAGTTACGGGGGTGGGACTGAAGCTTTCTTT.

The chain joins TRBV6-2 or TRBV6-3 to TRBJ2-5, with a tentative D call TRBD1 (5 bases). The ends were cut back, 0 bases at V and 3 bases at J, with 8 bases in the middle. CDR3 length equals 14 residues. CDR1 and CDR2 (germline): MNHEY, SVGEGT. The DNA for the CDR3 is TGTGCCAGCAGTTACTCGACAGTAAAAGAGACCCAGTACTTC. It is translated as CASSYSTVKETQYF.

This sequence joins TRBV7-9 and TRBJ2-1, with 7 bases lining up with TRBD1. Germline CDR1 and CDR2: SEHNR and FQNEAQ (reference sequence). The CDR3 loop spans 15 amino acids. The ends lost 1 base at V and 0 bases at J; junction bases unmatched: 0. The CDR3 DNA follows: TGTGCCAGCAGCTTAGGGGACAGCTCCTACAATGAGCAGTTCTTC. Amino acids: CASSLGDSSYNEQFF.

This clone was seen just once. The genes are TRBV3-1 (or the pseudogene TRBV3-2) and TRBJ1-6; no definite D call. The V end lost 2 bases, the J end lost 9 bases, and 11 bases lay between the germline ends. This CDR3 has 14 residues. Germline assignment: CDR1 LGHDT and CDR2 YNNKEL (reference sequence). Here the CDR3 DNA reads TGTGCCAGCAGCCAACGGAGGGATCGTTCACCCCTCCACTTT. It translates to CASSQRRDRSPLHF.

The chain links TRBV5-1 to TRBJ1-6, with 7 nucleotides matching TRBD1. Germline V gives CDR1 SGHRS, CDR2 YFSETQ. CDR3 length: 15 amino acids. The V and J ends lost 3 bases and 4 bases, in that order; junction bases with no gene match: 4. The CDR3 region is CASSYETGYNSPLHF. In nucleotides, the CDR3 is TGCGCCAGCAGCTACGAGACAGGGTATAATTCACCCCTCCACTTT.